Reported below is one TCR beta chain. The target of this receptor is not known. No base quality information exists; no much larger clone differs at one position. This sample stems from a study of T cell responses to AZD1222 COVID-19 vaccine (dated by TCRdb to 2020 to 2022). With regard to the full study: A total of 233 trial participants underwent TCR sequencing, of whom approximately 210 received two doses of AZD1222 and about 25 received two doses of the MenACWY control vaccine. Trial participants were enrolled by age into 18-55, 56-69 and 70-plus year subgroups, with around 140, 26 and 57 TCR-sequenced participants respectively. The investigation overall reported the following: Participants were mostly white British, with more females than males. The authors suggested clonal diversity may have been underestimated. After two AZD1222 doses, both the breadth and the depth of spike-specific TCRs were significantly higher than at day 0 and than in MenACWY recipients. Nearly half of unique spike-specific TCRs reportedly recognized epitopes outside regions mutated in the B.1.351 and B.1.1.7 variants. Because no samples from the day 14 peak response were available, repertoires could be characterized only after the peak T cell response. The whole spike protein was spanned by vaccine-associated CD4 TCRs, and dominant responses were seen in regions 160-218 and 743-854. Conclusions about previously exposed vaccinees are limited, since just 6 or 7 AZD1222 recipients were seropositive for SARS-CoV-2 at baseline. In the small 56-69-year group, the increase in depth fell short of significance, most likely because of low power.

The sample's time point label, in plain terms: about 28 days (+/-7) after the second vaccine dose. Because spike-specific TCR depth and breadth did not differ between the two schedules, AZD1222 recipients who got a second dose at roughly 4 weeks were pooled with those who got a second dose at roughly 12 weeks. Samples from vaccinated people were obtained from the UK trials COV001 and COV002, which included a single-blind randomized controlled phase 2/3 trial of AZD1222 (ChAdOx1 nCoV-19) in healthy adults. For TCRbeta chain sequencing, PBMC samples from trial participants were taken at day 0 and at day 28 after the second dose. The CDR3 regions of human TCRbeta chains were analyzed by immunosequencing. As for the authors' bioinformatics: Repertoire TCRs were matched against a reference library of SARS-CoV-2-specific TCRs generated with the MIRA antigen-specificity platform. Breadth meant the fraction of unique TCRs that were SARS-CoV-2-associated, whereas depth meant the fraction of total T cells that were SARS-CoV-2-associated. Each spike-specific TCR was assigned to its reactive spike region and to a CD4 or CD8 class using the MIRA data. Log10-transformed breadth and depth values were compared by one-way ANOVA with Sidak's multiple comparisons tests. The source is immuneACCESS, and TCRdb retained only in-frame sequences with V and J called. Part of the clones is not carried over; for the studies checked, unresolved V genes explain less than half of this, and the remainder is unexplained. V, J and clone size are those of that table, while D and trimming were read from the DNA. The sample has nearly 95,000 clones on record, 80% to 90% of them singletons. The ten largest clones capture under 3% of the sample.

The junction shows trimming of 0 bases on V and 3 bases on J, plus 12 bases between the germline ends. Reading the germline V gene gives CDR1 MNHNS and CDR2 SASEGT. The CDR3, from cysteine to phenylalanine, totals 16 residues. Only the CDR3 region is kept as DNA, spanning 48 bases read in frame from base 1. The sequence was obtained from an adult who received the AZD1222 COVID-19 vaccine. The specimen was peripheral blood, collected 28 days after the second AZD1222 dose. The rearranged chain carries TRBV6-1 and TRBJ1-3, with a weak D call of TRBD1 (5 bases match). CDR3 loop: CASSEAAAGLGNTIYF. The bases read TGTGCCAGCAGTGAAGCAGCAGCGGGACTTGGAAACACCATATATTTT.